The next 10 T cell receptor beta chains were all read from a single sample in a study of siplizumab effects on memory and regulatory T cells. TCRdb keeps only in-frame clones here, not all; method: immunoSEQ multiplex PCR. The repertoire includes approximately 120,000 clones, 92% of them detected once, and about 0.78% sits in the top ten. What was sequenced was Tregs sorted from blood. These receptors were collected from a human donor in good health.

The chain uses TRBV27 and TRBJ2-3; TRBD2 matches 8 bases. The junction had 7 bases not matched to a gene; V was cut back by 2 bases and J by 9 bases. The length of the CDR3 is 14 residues. Germline-derived CDR1 and CDR2 are MNHEY and SMNVEV (reference sequence). The CDR3 protein is CASSLQRESVTQYF. In DNA form, the CDR3 reads TGTGCCAGCAGTTTACAGCGGGAGAGTGTCACGCAGTATTTT.

The CDR3 DNA follows: TGCGCCAGCAGGCTTAGAGGTCTAGAGTCTAGCGGGACCGAAGAGACCCAGTACTTC. Residues: CASRLRGLESSGTEETQYF. The V gene is TRBV5-1, the J gene TRBJ2-5; TRBD2 matches 9 bases. This CDR3 is built from 19 residues. Germline V gene lookup returns CDR1 SGHRS and CDR2 YFSETQ. With V trimmed by 5 bases and J by 3 bases, 20 bases remained unmatched.

The chain has TRBV19 and TRBJ2-7, with TRBD2 matching over 10 bases. The V gene end was trimmed by 1 base and the J gene end by 4 bases; junction bases not matched to a gene: 7. CDR1 and CDR2 from the germline V gene are LNHDA and SQIVND (reference sequence). The CDR3 totals 16 residues. CDR3 bases: TGTGCCAGTAGTATAGGAGGCGCTAGCGGGAGTTACGAGCAGTACTTC. This gives the protein CASSIGGASGSYEQYF.

This chain uses TRBV7-8 with TRBJ2-5; D is uncertain. Germline-derived CDR1 and CDR2 are SGHVS and FQNEAQ. Deletions cut 7 bases from V and 4 bases from J, with 13 bases between. This CDR3 spans 13 amino acids. The CDR3 loop reads CASTPFGSETQYF. The CDR3 coding sequence is TGTGCCAGCACCCCATTTGGGTCAGAGACCCAGTACTTC.

The rearrangement uses TRBV11-2 and TRBJ2-1; 13 positions agree with TRBD2. There are 16 residues in the CDR3. V lost 1 base, J lost 4 bases, and 1 base stayed unmatched. Germline V gene data show CDR1 as SGHAT and CDR2 as FQNNGV. CDR3 sequence: CASSLGGLAGYNEQFF. The CDR3 nucleotides are TGTGCCAGCAGCTTAGGGGGACTAGCGGGGTACAATGAGCAGTTCTTC.

J is TRBJ2-2 and V is TRBV9; 10 bases fit TRBD2. V lost 0 bases to trimming and J lost 4 bases; unmatched junction nucleotides: 12. Germline CDR1 reads SGDLS; CDR2 reads YYNGEE. The CDR3 has 19 residues. The DNA for the CDR3 is TGTGCCAGCAGCGTAGGCCCACTTCTCCTAGCGGGAGTCACCGGGGAGCTGTTTTTT. Protein: CASSVGPLLLAGVTGELFF.

This chain links TRBV6-5 with TRBJ2-7; D gene unclear. Germline values: CDR1 MNHEY, CDR2 SVGAGI. V shed 2 bases and J shed 6 bases, with 11 bases lying between them. The CDR3 runs to 13 residues. CDR3: CASSYLDGVEQYF. Here the CDR3 DNA reads TGTGCCAGCAGTTACCTTGACGGTGTCGAGCAGTACTTC.

The chain couples TRBV6-1 to TRBJ2-7, with D maybe TRBD2 (5 bases). Germline CDR1 reads MNHNS; CDR2 reads SASEGT. The CDR3 loop spans 13 amino acids. Trimming took 4 bases from V and 6 from J, leaving 13 bases between them. The DNA for the CDR3 is TGTGCCAGCAGTGGTGGGGTCGGGGTCGAGCAGTACTTC. As protein: CASSGGVGVEQYF.

The V and J genes are TRBV7-3 and TRBJ2-1, with D tentatively TRBD1 (6 bases). V shed 1 base and J shed 5 bases, with 9 bases lying between them. Germline-derived CDR1 and CDR2 are SGHTA and FQGTGA. This CDR3 is 14 amino acids long. CDR3 amino acids: CASSLMDRNNEQFF. In DNA, the CDR3 is TGTGCCAGCAGCTTAATGGACAGAAACAATGAGCAGTTCTTC.

V is TRBV11-2 and J is TRBJ2-7; the D is unclear. The CDR3 is made up of 14 amino acids. The germline V gene has CDR1 SGHAT and CDR2 FQNNGV. V lost 1 base, J lost 4 bases, and 11 bases lay in between. DNA of the CDR3: TGTGCCAGCAGCTTAGTCGGGCCCGGATACGAGCAGTACTTC. Its translation: CASSLVGPGYEQYF. The variable domain in full, completed from reference TRBV11-2 and TRBJ2-7, reads EAGVAQSPRYKIIEKRQSVAFWCNPISGHATLYWYQQILGQGPKLLIQFQNNGVVDDSQLPKDRFSAERLKGVDSTLKIQPAKLEDSAVYLCASSLVGPGYEQYFGPGTRLTVT.